One and the same sample provided the 6 T cell receptor beta chains below, sequenced in a study of identical twins. Each CDR3 protein is one row after TCRdb ran MiXCR on the 5' RACE reads. The profile shows a few hundred thousand distinct CDR3 sequences, roughly an eighth of them singletons. The same sample was also used in a study of yellow fever vaccine responses in identical twins.

The specimen was memory (CD45RO+) T cells sorted from blood. These receptors all stem from a woman aged 18 to 35 in good health.

The chain uses TRBV6-1 and TRBJ2-1, with 9 bases aligning to TRBD1. Trimming removed 5 bases from V and 7 bases from J; junction bases left unmatched: 6. This CDR3 is 14 amino acids long. Germline V gene data show CDR1 as MNHNS and CDR2 as SASEGT. In nucleotides, the CDR3 is TGTGCCAGCAGTCGAGGACAGGGGTGGAATGAGCAGTTCTTC. Translation gives CASSRGQGWNEQFF.

The rearrangement joins TRBV5-4 to TRBJ1-1; D is uncertain. V was clipped by 4 bases and J by 4 bases, with 17 bases between them. Germline-derived CDR1 and CDR2 are SGHNT and YYREEE (reference sequence). This CDR3 is built from 15 residues. In nucleotides, the CDR3 is TGTGCCAGCAGCCCCGGGAACTTGAAGGGCACTGAAGCTTTCTTT. Its protein product is CASSPGNLKGTEAFF.

The chain links TRBV20-1 to TRBJ2-3; D call uncertain. Trimming took off 7 bases at V and 4 bases at J, with 9 bases between the two ends. CDR3 length: 11 amino acids. The germline CDR1 and CDR2 sequences are DFQATT and SNEGSKA (reference sequence). This CDR3 is CSGYSADTQYF. The CDR3 coding sequence is TGCAGTGGATATAGTGCAGATACGCAGTATTTT.

CDR3 nucleotide sequence: TGCAGTGCCAGTGCTGGGGGAACCAATCAGCCCCAGCATTTT. Residues: CSASAGGTNQPQHF. V and J are TRBV20-1 and TRBJ1-5; D is perhaps TRBD1 (5 bases). The V end lost 6 bases, the J end lost 3 bases, and 15 bases lay between the germline ends. Germline V gives CDR1 DFQATT, CDR2 SNEGSKA (reference sequence). The CDR3 is 14 amino acids.

This clonotype was seen many times. The rearrangement uses TRBV20-1 and TRBJ2-2; TRBD2 matches 8 bases. The CDR3 is 17 residues long. V gave up 6 bases and J gave up 6 bases; unmatched junction bases: 18. Germline V CDR1 and CDR2: DFQATT, SNEGSKA (reference sequence). The CDR3 DNA follows: TGCAGTGCGTTGTCAGGTTCGGGACTAGTATCCGCCGGGGAGCTGTTTTTT. This translates into CSALSGSGLVSAGELFF.

This clonotype occurred a few times. V usage is TRBV12-3 or TRBV12-4 and J usage is TRBJ2-5, with D tentatively TRBD2 (5 bases). This CDR3 spans 14 amino acids. V was trimmed by 3 bases and J by 9 bases, leaving 17 bases between them. CDR3 sequence (DNA): TGTGCCAGCAGTTTTACGCAGAGTTCGAGGGCCCAGTACTTC. Protein: CASSFTQSSRAQYF.